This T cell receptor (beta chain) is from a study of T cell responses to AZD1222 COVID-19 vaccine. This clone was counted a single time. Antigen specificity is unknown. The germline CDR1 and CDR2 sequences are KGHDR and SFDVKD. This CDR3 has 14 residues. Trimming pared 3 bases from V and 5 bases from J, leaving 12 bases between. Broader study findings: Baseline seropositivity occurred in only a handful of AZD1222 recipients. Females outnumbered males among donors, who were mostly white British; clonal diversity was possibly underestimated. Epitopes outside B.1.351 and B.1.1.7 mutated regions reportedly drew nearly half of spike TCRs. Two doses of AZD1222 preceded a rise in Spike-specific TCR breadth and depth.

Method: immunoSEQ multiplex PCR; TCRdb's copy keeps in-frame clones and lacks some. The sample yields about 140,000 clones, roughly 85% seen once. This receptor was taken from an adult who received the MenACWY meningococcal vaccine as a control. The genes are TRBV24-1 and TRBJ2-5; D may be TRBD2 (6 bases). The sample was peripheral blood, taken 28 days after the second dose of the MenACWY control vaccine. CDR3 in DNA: TGTGCCACCAGTGATCGATGGCGGGGCGAGACCCAGTACTTC. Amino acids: CATSDRWRGETQYF.